Listed below are T cell receptor beta chains from one sample, sequenced in a study of Ad26.COV2.S vaccination and SARS-CoV-2 variants. Measured with immunoSEQ multiplex PCR; TCRdb has only the in-frame clones, and not every one. Of about 350,000 clones in the sample, 75% to 90% were seen once. The material was peripheral blood, obtained in a trial of Ad26.COV2.S vaccine versus placebo. These receptors all stem from a person between 18 and 59 years old who received the Ad26.COV2.S COVID-19 vaccine or a placebo. The CDR3 runs from the conserved cysteine through the conserved F or W. The D gene is left open where the match is weak. Size is omitted from some rows. Given values are once, few, many or a class for expanded clones.

j_call clone_size v_call d_call cdr3_nt cdr3_aa
TRBJ2-3 . TRBV28 . TGTGCCAGCAGTTATGACAGAGGCACAGATACGCAGTATTTT CASSYDRGTDTQYF
TRBJ1-1 . TRBV27 . TGTGCCAGCAGATCCAGGGGCCCCCTCACTGAAGCTTTCTTT CASRSRGPLTEAFF
TRBJ2-7 . TRBV5-1 TRBD1 TGCGCCAGCAGCCTTTCGGGACAGAGCTCCTACGAGCAGTACTTC CASSLSGQSSYEQYF
TRBJ1-5 . TRBV20-1 . TGCAGTGCTAGTTGGTCTATAAGCAATCAGCCCCAGCATTTT CSASWSISNQPQHF
TRBJ2-1 . TRBV7-2 TRBD2 TGTGCCAGCAGCCCGGGACTAGCGGGGAATGAGCAGTTCTTC CASSPGLAGNEQFF
TRBJ1-1 . TRBV9 . TGTGCCAGCCGCCTCTCCCGGGACGCTGAGAACACTGAAGCTTTCTTT CASRLSRDAENTEAFF
TRBJ1-4 . TRBV5-5 TRBD1 TGTGCCAGCAGCTTGACAACAGGGGTGAGTTGGGAAAAACTGTTTTTT CASSLTTGVSWEKLFF
TRBJ1-5 few TRBV12-2 . TGTGCAAGTCGCTTAGTAGCAGAGAATCCGGATAGCAATCAGCCCCAGCATTTT CASRLVAENPDSNQPQHF
TRBJ2-3 . TRBV7-2 TRBD1 TGTGCCAGTCGACAGGGGCAAGGTCGTTTTACGCAGTATTTT CASRQGQGRFTQYF
TRBJ2-7 . TRBV7-2 . TGTGCCAGCAGCTTCGGGGGAGGAGGTTACGAGCAGTACTTC CASSFGGGGYEQYF
TRBJ2-7 . TRBV18 . TGTGCCAGCTCACCACCGTCCGTGTCCTCCTACGAGCAGTACTTC CASSPPSVSSYEQYF
TRBJ2-7 . TRBV28 . TGTGCCAGCAGTTTACAGCCCTACGAGCAGTACTTC CASSLQPYEQYF
TRBJ2-1 . TRBV19 . TGTGCCAGTAGTGCGGACGTAGGACTTAATGAGCAGTTCTTC CASSADVGLNEQFF